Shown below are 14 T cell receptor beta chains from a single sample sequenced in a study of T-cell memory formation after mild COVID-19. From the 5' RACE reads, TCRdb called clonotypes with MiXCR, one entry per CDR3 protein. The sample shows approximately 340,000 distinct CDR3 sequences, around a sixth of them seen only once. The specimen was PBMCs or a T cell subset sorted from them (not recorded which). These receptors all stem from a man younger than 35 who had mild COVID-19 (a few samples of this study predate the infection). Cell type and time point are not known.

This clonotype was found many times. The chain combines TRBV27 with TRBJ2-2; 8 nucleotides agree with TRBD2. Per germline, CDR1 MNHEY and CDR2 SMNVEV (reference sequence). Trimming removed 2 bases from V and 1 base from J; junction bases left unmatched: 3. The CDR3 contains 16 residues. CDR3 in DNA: TGTGCCAGCAGTTTAGCGGGGGGCTTGAACACCGGGGAGCTGTTTTTT. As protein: CASSLAGGLNTGELFF.

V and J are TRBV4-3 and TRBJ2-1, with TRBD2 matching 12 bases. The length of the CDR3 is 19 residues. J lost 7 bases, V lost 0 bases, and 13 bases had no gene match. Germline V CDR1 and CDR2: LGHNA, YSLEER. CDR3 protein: CASSQDPSGGASRRNEQFF. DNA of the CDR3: TGCGCCAGCAGCCAAGATCCTAGCGGGGGGGCTAGTAGGAGGAATGAGCAGTTCTTC.

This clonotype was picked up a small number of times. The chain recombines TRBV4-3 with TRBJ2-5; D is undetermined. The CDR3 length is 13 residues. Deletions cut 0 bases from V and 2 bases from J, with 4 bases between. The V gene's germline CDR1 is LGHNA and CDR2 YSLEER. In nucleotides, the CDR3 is TGCGCCAGCAGCCAAGATGAGCAAGAGACCCAGTACTTC. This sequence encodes CASSQDEQETQYF.

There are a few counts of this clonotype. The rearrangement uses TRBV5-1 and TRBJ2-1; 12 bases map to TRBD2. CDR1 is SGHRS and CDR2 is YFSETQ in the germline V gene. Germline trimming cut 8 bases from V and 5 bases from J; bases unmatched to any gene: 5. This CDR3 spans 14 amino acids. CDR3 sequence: CASRTSGENNEQFF. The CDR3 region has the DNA TGCGCCAGTCGGACTAGCGGGGAGAACAATGAGCAGTTCTTC.

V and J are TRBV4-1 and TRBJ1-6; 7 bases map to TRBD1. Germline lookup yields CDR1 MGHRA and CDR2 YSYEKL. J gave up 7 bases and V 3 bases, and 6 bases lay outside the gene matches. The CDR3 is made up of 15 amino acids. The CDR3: CASSHQTGQNSPLHF. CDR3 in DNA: TGCGCCAGCAGCCACCAGACAGGGCAAAATTCACCCCTCCACTTT.

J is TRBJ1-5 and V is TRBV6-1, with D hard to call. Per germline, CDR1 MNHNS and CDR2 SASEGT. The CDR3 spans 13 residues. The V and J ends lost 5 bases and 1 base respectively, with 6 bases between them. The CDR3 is CASSWASNQPQHF. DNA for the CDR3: TGTGCCAGCAGTTGGGCGAGCAATCAGCCCCAGCATTTT.

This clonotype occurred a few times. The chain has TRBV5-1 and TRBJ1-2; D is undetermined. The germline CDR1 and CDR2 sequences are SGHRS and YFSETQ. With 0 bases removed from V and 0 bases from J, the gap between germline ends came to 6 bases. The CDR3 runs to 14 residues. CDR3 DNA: TGCGCCAGCAGCTTGGCATCTGCTAACTATGGCTACACCTTC. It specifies CASSLASANYGYTF.

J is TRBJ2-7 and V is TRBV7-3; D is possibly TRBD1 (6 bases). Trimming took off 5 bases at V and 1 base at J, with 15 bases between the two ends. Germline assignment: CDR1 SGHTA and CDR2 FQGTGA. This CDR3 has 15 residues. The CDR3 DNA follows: TGTGCCAGCAGCCCTACAGGGAGTAGGTCCTACGAGCAGTACTTC. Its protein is CASSPTGSRSYEQYF.

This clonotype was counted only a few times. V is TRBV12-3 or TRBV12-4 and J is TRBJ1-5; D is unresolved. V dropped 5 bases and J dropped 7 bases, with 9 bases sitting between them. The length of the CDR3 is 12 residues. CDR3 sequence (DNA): TGTGCCAGCAGTCGGGTTTGGCAGCCCCAGCATTTT. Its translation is CASSRVWQPQHF.

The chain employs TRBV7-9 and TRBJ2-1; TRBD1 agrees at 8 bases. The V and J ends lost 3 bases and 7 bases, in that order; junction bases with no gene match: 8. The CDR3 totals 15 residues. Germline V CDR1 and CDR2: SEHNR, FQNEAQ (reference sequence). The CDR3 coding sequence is TGTGCCAGCAGCTTCGAGACAGGGGTCTGGAATGAGCAGTTCTTC. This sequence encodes CASSFETGVWNEQFF.

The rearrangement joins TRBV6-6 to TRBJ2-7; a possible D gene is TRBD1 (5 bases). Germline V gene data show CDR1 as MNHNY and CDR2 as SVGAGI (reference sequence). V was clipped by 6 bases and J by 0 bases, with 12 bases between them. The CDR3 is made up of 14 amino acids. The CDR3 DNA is TGTGCCAGCAGCCCCGACAGTAGCTCCTACGAGCAGTACGTC. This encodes CASSPDSSSYEQYV.

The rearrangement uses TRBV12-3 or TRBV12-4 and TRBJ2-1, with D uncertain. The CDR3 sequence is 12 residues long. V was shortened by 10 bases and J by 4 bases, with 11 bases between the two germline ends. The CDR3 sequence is CATLRSYNEQFF. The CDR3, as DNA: TGTGCCACATTGAGGTCTTACAATGAGCAGTTCTTC.

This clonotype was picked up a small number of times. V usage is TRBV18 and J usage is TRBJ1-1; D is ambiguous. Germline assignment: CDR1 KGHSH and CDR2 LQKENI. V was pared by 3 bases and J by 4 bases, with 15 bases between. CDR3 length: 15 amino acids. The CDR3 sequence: CASSPAPPGGTEAFF. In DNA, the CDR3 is TGTGCCAGCTCACCCGCCCCTCCGGGAGGCACTGAAGCTTTCTTT.

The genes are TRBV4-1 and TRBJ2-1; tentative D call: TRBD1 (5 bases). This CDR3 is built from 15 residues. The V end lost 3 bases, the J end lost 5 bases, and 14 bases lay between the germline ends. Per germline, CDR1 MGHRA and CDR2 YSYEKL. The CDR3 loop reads CASSHETVGHNEQFF. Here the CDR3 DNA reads TGCGCCAGCAGCCATGAGACAGTTGGGCACAATGAGCAGTTCTTC.